This is a list of T cell receptor beta chains from one sample in a study of T cells after posttransplantation cyclophosphamide. Clones were read by immunoSEQ multiplex PCR, and TCRdb kept only the in-frame ones, dropping some. The data hold 20,000 or so clones, with roughly nine tenths observed a single time. Material: PBMCs, obtained after allogeneic stem cell transplant with posttransplant cyclophosphamide. The receptors were gathered from a female patient aged 40-50 years who received an allogeneic stem cell transplant from a related donor, was CMV-positive, and had no GVHD. Some T cells may have originated in the graft donor. Both conserved end residues are part of each CDR3. The order of the fields is V gene, J gene, D gene, clone size, CDR3 DNA, CDR3 protein. A D gene is named only where the DNA matches it firmly. For some rows the clone size is stated as once, few or many, or as a class when expanded; others skip it.

V: TRBV27; J: TRBJ1-2; D: TRBD1; size: .; DNA: TGTGCCAGTAGGACGGTAGGGGGCCCAAACTATGGCTACACCTTC; CDR3: CASRTVGGPNYGYTF
V: TRBV28; J: TRBJ1-1; D: TRBD1; size: .; DNA: TGTGCCAGCAGCCTAGGGGGCCTGGGCTCTGAAGCTTTCTTT; CDR3: CASSLGGLGSEAFF
V: TRBV6-5; J: TRBJ1-4; D: .; size: .; DNA: TGTGCCAGCAGTCTACAGGGACGGGATAATGAAAAACTGTTTTTT; CDR3: CASSLQGRDNEKLFF
V: TRBV4-3; J: TRBJ2-7; D: .; size: .; DNA: TGCGCCAGCAGCCAAGTGCAGTCGGGCGAGCAGTACTTC; CDR3: CASSQVQSGEQYF
V: TRBV10-1; J: TRBJ2-1; D: .; size: .; DNA: TGCGCCAGCAGTGCTGAGCGGAAGGGAAATGAGCAGTTCTTC; CDR3: CASSAERKGNEQFF
V: TRBV2; J: TRBJ2-7; D: TRBD1; size: .; DNA: TGTGCCAGCAGTGAAATTCCCCCGGGACAGCTTATCTACGAGCAGTACTTC; CDR3: CASSEIPPGQLIYEQYF
V: TRBV30; J: TRBJ1-2; D: TRBD1; size: .; DNA: TGTGCCTGGAGTGTGGGACAGGGGGCGGCTGGCTACACCTTC; CDR3: CAWSVGQGAAGYTF
V: TRBV7-2; J: TRBJ2-7; D: .; size: .; DNA: TGTGCCAGCAGCTTAGCCACAGCATTAGGCTACGAGCAGTACTTC; CDR3: CASSLATALGYEQYF
V: TRBV9; J: TRBJ2-2; D: TRBD2; size: .; DNA: TGTGCCAGCAGCGTAGAAGGGACTAGCGGGTGGGTTGGCAACACCGGGGAGCTGTTTTTT; CDR3: CASSVEGTSGWVGNTGELFF
V: TRBV27; J: TRBJ2-1; D: TRBD1; size: .; DNA: TGTGCCAGCAGTTTAACGAGGGGGCGCGTTTCAAATGAGCAGTTCTTC; CDR3: CASSLTRGRVSNEQFF
V: TRBV7-2; J: TRBJ2-5; D: .; size: .; DNA: TGTGCCAGCAGCCCGAATATGGGACTGTTTAAGGAGACCCAGTACTTC; CDR3: CASSPNMGLFKETQYF
V: TRBV30; J: TRBJ1-1; D: .; size: .; DNA: TGTGCCTGGAGTGTACTCGCGGAGGGCACTGAAGCTTTCTTT; CDR3: CAWSVLAEGTEAFF
V: TRBV4-1; J: TRBJ1-4; D: TRBD1; size: .; DNA: TGCGCCAGCAGCCCCGGACAGGGAGGCGAAAAACTGTTTTTT; CDR3: CASSPGQGGEKLFF
V: TRBV29-1; J: TRBJ2-7; D: .; size: .; DNA: TGCAGCGTCGAGGAACAGGACGGAAGGTACTTC; CDR3: CSVEEQDGRYF
V: TRBV10-3; J: TRBJ2-1; D: .; size: once; DNA: TGTGCCATCAGTGAGCCCGACAGCCGAACTTATACCTACAATGAGCAGTTCTTC; CDR3: CAISEPDSRTYTYNEQFF
V: TRBV10-3; J: TRBJ2-1; D: .; size: .; DNA: TGTGCCATCAGTGAGTCAATGGCGGATAGATACAATGAGCAGTTCTTC; CDR3: CAISESMADRYNEQFF
V: TRBV18; J: TRBJ1-1; D: .; size: .; DNA: TGTGCCAGCTACCCACCGGGCTCGACGAACACTGAAGCTTTCTTT; CDR3: CASYPPGSTNTEAFF